These 25 T cell receptor beta chains share one sample of origin, sequenced in a study of blood T cell repertoires in COVID-19. Repertoires were generated with immunoSEQ multiplex PCR, while TCRdb's copy carries only in-frame clones and drops some. The repertoire holds around 71,000 clones, with around 76% as singletons. The material sequenced was peripheral blood. These receptors originate from a woman older than 75 with active or convalescent COVID-19.

The chain carries TRBV14 and TRBJ2-1, with TRBD2 as a possible D gene (6 bases). Germline V gives CDR1 SGHDN, CDR2 FVKESK. CDR3 length: 13 residues. The V end lost 4 bases, the J end lost 6 bases, and 10 bases lay between the germline ends. The CDR3 region is CASSPEAGNEQFF. The CDR3 nucleotides are TGTGCCAGCAGCCCGGAAGCGGGCAATGAGCAGTTCTTC.

The rearrangement links TRBV5-1 to TRBJ1-1, with D unresolved. CDR1 and CDR2 (germline): SGHRS, YFSETQ. CDR3 length equals 13 residues. Trimming shortened V by 5 bases and J by 4 bases, and 12 bases separated the two germline ends. The chain's CDR3 is CASSSPTGTEAFF. The CDR3 region has the DNA TGCGCCAGCAGTTCTCCTACTGGCACTGAAGCTTTCTTT.

This clone has only a few counts. The rearrangement uses TRBV24-1 and TRBJ1-2; D remains ambiguous. The CDR3 has 16 residues. V was pared by 3 bases and J by 4 bases, with 17 bases between. Germline V gene data show CDR1 as KGHDR and CDR2 as SFDVKD. The DNA for the CDR3 is TGTGCCACCAGTGATCCCCGAATCCCGGGAGGCTATGGCTACACCTTC. It encodes CATSDPRIPGGYGYTF.

The chain uses TRBV5-1 and TRBJ1-4; tentatively, D is TRBD1 (5 bases). The CDR3 length is 15 residues. Germline V gene lookup returns CDR1 SGHRS and CDR2 YFSETQ. Trimming stripped 0 bases from V and 5 bases from J, with 11 bases between. The CDR3, as DNA: TGCGCCAGCAGCTTGGCCAGCGCAGGGAATGAAAAACTGTTTTTT. Protein product: CASSLASAGNEKLFF.

This clone was detected a few times. The chain combines TRBV20-1 with TRBJ1-2, with TRBD1 matching 9 bases. This CDR3 comprises 14 residues. The junction had 10 bases not matched to a gene; V was cut back by 3 bases and J by 8 bases. The germline V gene encodes CDR1 DFQATT and CDR2 SNEGSKA (reference sequence). The CDR3 spells CSASVPGTGTGYTF. CDR3 nucleotides: TGCAGTGCTAGTGTGCCCGGGACAGGGACAGGCTACACCTTC.

V usage is TRBV4-3 and J usage is TRBJ2-5, with 10 bases identical to TRBD1. The junction had 6 bases not matched to a gene; V was cut back by 4 bases and J by 7 bases. The CDR3 has 14 residues. Germline V gene sequence: CDR1 LGHNA, CDR2 YSLEER. The CDR3 reads CASSPTRDRGTQYF. In nucleotides, the CDR3 is TGCGCCAGCAGCCCGACCAGGGACAGGGGGACCCAGTACTTC.

V is TRBV5-1 and J is TRBJ2-5; 9 bases line up with TRBD2. Germline trimming cut 0 bases from V and 1 base from J; bases unmatched to any gene: 4. CDR1 and CDR2 from the germline V gene are SGHRS and YFSETQ. The CDR3 consists of 16 residues. CDR3 amino acids: CASSLGGLASQETQYF. For the CDR3, the DNA is TGCGCCAGCAGCTTGGGAGGACTAGCGTCCCAAGAGACCCAGTACTTC.

The chain combines TRBV19 with TRBJ2-3; D perhaps matches TRBD1 (6 bases). Trimming took off 1 base at V and 2 bases at J, with 19 bases between the two ends. The CDR3 consists of 18 residues. The germline V gene encodes CDR1 LNHDA and CDR2 SQIVND (reference sequence). The DNA of the CDR3 is TGTGCCAGTAGTATAGGGCGATATGGCAGGGGACCCACAGATACGCAGTATTTT. It codes for CASSIGRYGRGPTDTQYF.

The chain joins TRBV9 to TRBJ2-3, with 10 positions matching TRBD2. CDR1 is SGDLS and CDR2 is YYNGEE in the germline V gene. The CDR3 spans 16 residues. V trimming: 0 bases; J trimming: 7 bases; junction bases outside the gene matches: 8. The CDR3 reads CASSVAASGGTHTQYF. The CDR3, as DNA: TGTGCCAGCAGCGTAGCCGCTAGCGGGGGTACACATACGCAGTATTTT.

In this sample, this clone turned up a few times. The chain recombines TRBV7-2 with TRBJ2-1; 7 bases line up with TRBD2. This CDR3 comprises 19 residues. V shed 5 bases, J shed 0 bases, and the junction held 16 bases outside the gene matches. Germline assignment: CDR1 SGHTA and CDR2 FQGNSA. Here the CDR3 DNA reads TGTGCCAGCAGCCCCCTGCTGCGGGGGTCACAAAGCTCCTACAATGAGCAGTTCTTC. It translates to CASSPLLRGSQSSYNEQFF.

The chain joins TRBV7-6 to TRBJ2-1; no clear D. The CDR3 has 15 residues. V was shortened by 5 bases and J by 0 bases, with 11 bases between the two germline ends. Looked up from germline, CDR1 is SGHVS and CDR2 is FNYEAQ. DNA for the CDR3: TGTGCCAGCAGCCCGACCCGCGGCTCCTACAATGAGCAGTTCTTC. This translates into CASSPTRGSYNEQFF.

This chain connects TRBV7-2 to TRBJ2-7, with D possibly TRBD2 on 6 matching bases. The CDR3 length is 15 residues. Trimming cost V 6 bases and J 4 bases, with 19 bases left between them. Germline loops: CDR1 SGHTA, CDR2 FQGNSA. The CDR3, as DNA: TGTGCCAGCAGACTAAGCGGCGGGACTGGATACGAGCAGTACTTC. This sequence encodes CASRLSGGTGYEQYF. Drawing the rest from reference TRBV7-2 and TRBJ2-7, the complete variable domain is GAGVSQSPSNKVTEKGKDVELRCDPISGHTALYWYRQSLGQGLEFLIYFQGNSAPDKSGLPSDRFSAERTGGSVSTLTIQRTQQEDSAVYLCASRLSGGTGYEQYFGPGTRLTVT.

The V gene is TRBV7-2, the J gene TRBJ2-3; a weak D match, TRBD2 (5 bases). Between the trimmed V and J ends, which lost 3 bases and 0 bases, there was a span of 7 bases. This CDR3 spans 14 amino acids. From germline, CDR1 is SGHTA and CDR2 FQGNSA. CDR3 protein: CASSFSGSTDTQYF. The CDR3, as DNA: TGTGCCAGCAGCTTCAGCGGTAGCACAGATACGCAGTATTTT.

V usage is TRBV5-5 and J usage is TRBJ2-5; no clear D. The CDR3 extends over 15 amino acids. In germline, CDR1 is SGHKS, CDR2 YYEKEE (reference sequence). The V end lost 4 bases, the J end lost 4 bases, and 17 bases lay between the germline ends. DNA of the CDR3: TGTGCCAGCAGCAGTGAGACCCCCCGAGGAGAGACCCAGTACTTC. Its protein is CASSSETPRGETQYF.

This chain links TRBV5-6 with TRBJ2-7, with a weak D call TRBD1 (5 bases). There are 14 residues in the CDR3. CDR1 is SGHDT, CDR2 YYEEEE, per germline. Trimming cost V 4 bases and J 3 bases, with 14 bases left between them. The CDR3 DNA follows: TGTGCCAGCAGCCGAGGCCCCACAGGCTACGAGCAGTACTTC. Its protein is CASSRGPTGYEQYF.

The rearrangement joins TRBV7-9 to TRBJ2-2, with 9 positions matching TRBD1. CDR3 size: 14 residues. V was pared by 7 bases and J by 4 bases, with 4 bases of the junction left unmatched. Germline V gene data show CDR1 as SEHNR and CDR2 as FQNEAQ (reference sequence). The DNA of the CDR3 is TGTGCCAGCAAAGGGACAGGGCTCACCGGGGAGCTGTTTTTT. Protein sequence: CASKGTGLTGELFF.

This clone was counted only a few times. The chain links TRBV29-1 to TRBJ2-3, with TRBD2 matching 8 bases. The trim removed 8 bases at V and 1 base at J, leaving 8 bases unmatched. From germline, CDR1 is SQVTM and CDR2 ANQGSEA. This CDR3 has 14 amino acids. In nucleotides, the CDR3 is TGCAGCCTCCTAGGCGGGGGGCGCACAGATACGCAGTATTTT. This translates into CSLLGGGRTDTQYF.

CDR3 loop: CASSGDRRSEQYF. The CDR3 DNA follows: TGTGCCAGCTCAGGGGACAGAAGAAGCGAGCAGTACTTC. This rearrangement joins TRBV18 to TRBJ2-7; TRBD1 matches at 7 bases. Germline-derived CDR1 and CDR2 are KGHSH and LQKENI. V was clipped by 5 bases and J by 6 bases; unmatched bases: 7. The CDR3 has 13 amino acids.

The chain combines TRBV7-3 with TRBJ2-5, with 9 bases lining up with TRBD2. The CDR3 length is 15 residues. The trim removed 0 bases at V and 5 bases at J, leaving 4 bases unmatched. Germline V gives CDR1 SGHTA, CDR2 FQGTGA. In nucleotides, the CDR3 is TGTGCCAGCAGCTTAACAGCGGGGGGTTGGGAGACCCAGTACTTC. Translation gives CASSLTAGGWETQYF.

V and J are TRBV6-5 and TRBJ2-3; perhaps TRBD1 as D (6 bases). CDR1 is MNHEY, CDR2 SVGAGI, per germline. The V gene lost 6 bases and the J gene lost 4 bases, with 11 bases spanning the gap. The length of the CDR3 is 13 residues. The DNA of the CDR3 is TGTGCCAGCAGCGGACAGCAACCAGATACGCAGTATTTT. Translated: CASSGQQPDTQYF.

The V gene is TRBV5-4, the J gene TRBJ2-5; the match to TRBD2 covers 7 bases. The V and J ends lost 0 bases and 2 bases, in that order; junction bases with no gene match: 4. Germline V lookup: CDR1 SGHNT, CDR2 YYREEE (reference sequence). The CDR3 consists of 15 residues. The CDR3 reads CASSLGAGEQETQYF. DNA of the CDR3: TGTGCCAGCAGCTTGGGGGCGGGGGAACAAGAGACCCAGTACTTC.

This clone has only one observation. The genes are TRBV5-5 and TRBJ2-3; 8 positions agree with TRBD1. Germline-derived CDR1 and CDR2 are SGHKS and YYEKEE (reference sequence). The CDR3 is 16 amino acids. The V gene end was trimmed by 3 bases and the J gene end by 2 bases; junction bases not matched to a gene: 8. The CDR3, as DNA: TGTGCCAGCAGCTCGGGACAGGTTATGTTCACAGATACGCAGTATTTT. Translated: CASSSGQVMFTDTQYF.

The chain links TRBV3-1 (or the pseudogene TRBV3-2) to TRBJ2-2; 9 nucleotides line up with TRBD1. CDR1 LGHDT and CDR2 YNNKEL come from the germline V gene (reference sequence). J gave up 5 bases and V 7 bases, and 5 bases lay outside the gene matches. The CDR3 runs 14 residues. CDR3 amino acids: CASIGQGRTGELFF. In nucleotides, the CDR3 is TGTGCCAGCATTGGACAGGGGAGAACCGGGGAGCTGTTTTTT.

This clone was observed a handful of times. J is TRBJ2-6 and V is TRBV5-4; 10 bases are shared with TRBD1. The trim removed 3 bases at V and 4 bases at J, leaving 7 bases unmatched. The CDR3 length is 17 residues. Germline-derived CDR1 and CDR2 are SGHNT and YYREEE (reference sequence). CDR3 in amino acids: CASSSPGQGPGANVLTF. In DNA, the CDR3 is TGTGCCAGCAGCTCTCCGGGACAGGGGCCCGGGGCCAACGTCCTGACTTTC.

The gene calls are TRBV6-1 and TRBJ1-2; D unresolved. V lost 2 bases to trimming and J lost 7 bases, with 11 bases between them. The CDR3 runs 13 residues. Germline loops: CDR1 MNHNS, CDR2 SASEGT. CDR3 residues: CASSENSQIGYTF. The CDR3 nucleotides read TGTGCCAGCAGTGAAAATTCCCAGATTGGCTACACCTTC.